This paragraph reports one T cell receptor beta chain. In the original analysis: By means of reference gene primer amplification, nucleated cell counts were estimated. Here immunoSEQ multiplex PCR was the method, and the copy in TCRdb shows in-frame clones only, minus some. V and J calls and clone size are those listed in that table; D and trimming were worked out from the DNA. Of around 380,000 clones listed, roughly 86% are singletons. The data are from a study of blood T cell repertoires in COVID-19. Study-wide background: Sample material is recorded as cDNA or gDNA derived from T cells, B-cell-depleted T cells, or PBMCs.

Recruitment covered about two dozen US areas and drew participants whose ages spanned roughly 18 to 90 years. Clinical histories supplied by participants themselves formed the basis of cohort assignment. V was clipped by 0 bases and J by 4 bases, with 17 bases between them. Germline V gene lookup returns CDR1 SEHNR and CDR2 FQNEAQ (reference sequence). CDR3 length: 17 residues. Sequencing was performed on PBMCs or T cells enriched from blood (not recorded which). The V call is TRBV7-9, the J call TRBJ2-3; weak D call: TRBD2 (5 bases). The clonotype was recovered from a man aged 30 to 39 who had recovered from COVID-19. The CDR3 reads CASSLAPRGSVADTQYF. CDR3 coding DNA: TGTGCCAGCAGCTTAGCCCCTAGAGGGTCGGTAGCAGATACGCAGTATTTT.